The 10 T cell receptor beta chains presented below share a single source sample, sequenced in a study of OX40 agonist ivuxolimab in advanced cancers. Data came from immunoSEQ multiplex PCR; TCRdb stores just in-frame clones and leaves some out. The sample gives nearly 50,000 clones, about 93% of which show up once; around 6.7% is in the top ten. Here the sequenced sample was CD4+ or CD8+ T cells sorted from blood, taken in a trial of the OX40 agonist ivuxolimab. The receptors come from an adult with an advanced solid tumor such as melanoma, head and neck, liver or kidney cancer.

The CDR3: CASSYTGDTEAFF. The CDR3 nucleotides read TGCGCCAGCAGCTATACAGGGGACACTGAAGCTTTCTTT. The chain has TRBV5-1 and TRBJ1-1; TRBD1 agrees at 7 bases. The germline gives CDR1 SGHRS, CDR2 YFSETQ. V trimming: 3 bases; J trimming: 3 bases; junction bases outside the gene matches: 2. The CDR3 is 13 residues long.

V is TRBV27 and J is TRBJ1-1, with a possible D match to TRBD1 (5 bases). The CDR3 runs to 14 residues. V was pared by 3 bases and J by 4 bases, with 12 bases between. Germline V gives CDR1 MNHEY, CDR2 SMNVEV (reference sequence). In DNA, the CDR3 is TGTGCCAGCAGTTTCTACCCAGGGTCCACTGAAGCTTTCTTT. It translates to CASSFYPGSTEAFF.

The chain recombines TRBV19 with TRBJ2-1; 8 nucleotides agree with TRBD1. Germline CDR1 is LNHDA and CDR2 is SQIVND (reference sequence). V shed 10 bases and J 3 bases; nucleotides not matched to a gene: 8. The CDR3 runs to 14 residues. The CDR3 nucleotides are TGTGCCACCCAGGACAGGGTAGGCTACAATGAGCAGTTCTTC. It yields the protein CATQDRVGYNEQFF.

The chain joins TRBV11-3 to TRBJ2-5; no firm D call. The germline CDR1 and CDR2 sequences are SGHNT and YENEEA. Deletions cut 5 bases from V and 5 bases from J, with 12 bases between. The CDR3 has 13 amino acids. CDR3 residues: CASSRRSEETQYF. The CDR3, as DNA: TGTGCCAGCAGCAGAAGGAGCGAGGAGACCCAGTACTTC.

This clone was seen a handful of times. The rearrangement uses TRBV5-4 and TRBJ1-1, with D unclear. This CDR3 contains 11 residues. Trimming took off 3 bases at V and 7 bases at J, with 7 bases between the two ends. Germline V lookup: CDR1 SGHNT, CDR2 YYREEE (reference sequence). The CDR3 sequence is CASSSGREAFF. CDR3 bases: TGTGCCAGCAGCTCAGGACGTGAAGCTTTCTTT.

This chain connects TRBV7-9 to TRBJ1-1; a weak D match, TRBD1 (5 bases). V was pared by 1 base and J by 3 bases, with 9 bases between. This CDR3 has 14 amino acids. CDR1 and CDR2 from the germline V gene are SEHNR and FQNEAQ (reference sequence). The CDR3 DNA reads as TGTGCCAGCAGCTTAGGCGGGGGAGACACTGAAGCTTTCTTT. This gives the protein CASSLGGGDTEAFF.

The rearrangement links TRBV16 to TRBJ2-7; D perhaps matches TRBD1 (5 bases). CDR1 is KGHSY and CDR2 is FQNENV in the germline V gene. V was shortened by 4 bases and J by 5 bases, with 15 bases between the two germline ends. This CDR3 spans 14 amino acids. The CDR3 sequence is CASSPGQGRHEQYV. Written as DNA, the CDR3 is TGTGCCAGCAGCCCAGGGCAGGGTCGACACGAGCAGTACGTC.

The chain combines TRBV19 with TRBJ2-7, with D possibly TRBD1 on 5 matching bases. The CDR3 totals 15 residues. Germline CDR1 is LNHDA and CDR2 is SQIVND (reference sequence). Trimming took off 0 bases at V and 3 bases at J, with 12 bases between the two ends. CDR3 protein: CASSIDQGENYEQYF. The CDR3, as DNA: TGTGCCAGTAGTATAGATCAAGGGGAAAACTACGAGCAGTACTTC.

V is TRBV27 and J is TRBJ2-1; D is perhaps TRBD2 (5 bases). Germline loops: CDR1 MNHEY, CDR2 SMNVEV (reference sequence). This CDR3 contains 14 residues. V was cut by 6 bases and J by 7 bases, with 16 bases left in between. The CDR3 DNA reads TGTGCCAGCAGCAGGACTGCCACCGGGAATGAGCAGTTCTTC. Translating gives CASSRTATGNEQFF.

This chain uses TRBV11-2 with TRBJ2-1; D is tentatively TRBD1 or TRBD2 (5 bases each). CDR3 length: 15 amino acids. Germline V gene data show CDR1 as SGHAT and CDR2 as FQNNGV. V lost 0 bases and J 7 bases, leaving 13 bases between the germline ends. The CDR3 nucleotides are TGTGCCAGCAGCTTAGAAGGGACCACCGATAATGAGCAGTTCTTC. Translating gives CASSLEGTTDNEQFF.